This passage covers 5 T cell receptor beta chains from one sample sequenced in a study of T-cell memory formation after mild COVID-19. TCRdb reprocessed the 5' RACE reads with MiXCR, giving one entry per CDR3 protein. This sample has around 430,000 distinct CDR3 sequences, with approximately 15% found just once. The specimen sequenced was PBMCs or a T cell subset sorted from them (not recorded which). These receptor sequences come from a man younger than 35 who had mild COVID-19 (a few samples of this study predate the infection). Cell type and time point are not known.

V is TRBV10-2 and J is TRBJ2-7, with 8 bases matching TRBD2. The CDR3 loop spans 13 amino acids. With V trimmed by 8 bases and J by 6 bases, 9 bases remained unmatched. Germline lookup yields CDR1 WSHSY and CDR2 SAAADI. The CDR3 DNA reads TGCGCCAGCGGAGTCGGGGGGGGGCTCGAGCAGTACGTC. Translated, it gives CASGVGGGLEQYV.

This rearrangement joins TRBV13 to TRBJ1-5, with D perhaps matching TRBD1 (6 bases). CDR1 is PRHDT and CDR2 is FYEKMQ in the germline V gene (reference sequence). V lost 0 bases, J lost 3 bases, and 9 bases lay in between. The CDR3 is 15 amino acids. The CDR3 region is CASSLGDRDNQPQHF. DNA of the CDR3: TGTGCCAGCAGCTTAGGGGACAGAGACAATCAGCCCCAGCATTTT.

Concerning this clonotype itself: One end of the junction varies from germline; a read error may be responsible. This sequence joins TRBV4-1 and TRBJ2-7; D might be TRBD2 (6 bases). This CDR3 comprises 13 residues. The germline CDR1 and CDR2 sequences are MGHRA and YSYEKL. CDR3 in amino acids: CASRQAGGYEQYF. The CDR3, as DNA: TGCGCCAGCAGACAAGCGGGTGGGTACGAGCAGTACTTC.

The genes are TRBV20-1 and TRBJ2-7; D perhaps matches TRBD1 (6 bases). Germline V lookup: CDR1 DFQATT, CDR2 SNEGSKA (reference sequence). The V and J ends lost 5 bases and 2 bases respectively, with 13 bases between them. This CDR3 is built from 13 residues. CDR3 loop: CSAADSVPYEQYF. In nucleotides, the CDR3 is TGCAGTGCTGCGGACAGCGTCCCCTACGAGCAGTACTTC.

The chain combines TRBV5-1 with TRBJ2-1; 7 bases fit TRBD1. The CDR3 sequence is 14 residues long. Germline CDR1 reads SGHRS; CDR2 reads YFSETQ. With 4 bases clipped from V and 4 bases from J, the junction kept 5 bases outside the gene matches. Written as DNA, the CDR3 is TGCGCCAGCAGCCTGGGACAGACTTACAATGAGCAGTTCTTC. Residues: CASSLGQTYNEQFF.